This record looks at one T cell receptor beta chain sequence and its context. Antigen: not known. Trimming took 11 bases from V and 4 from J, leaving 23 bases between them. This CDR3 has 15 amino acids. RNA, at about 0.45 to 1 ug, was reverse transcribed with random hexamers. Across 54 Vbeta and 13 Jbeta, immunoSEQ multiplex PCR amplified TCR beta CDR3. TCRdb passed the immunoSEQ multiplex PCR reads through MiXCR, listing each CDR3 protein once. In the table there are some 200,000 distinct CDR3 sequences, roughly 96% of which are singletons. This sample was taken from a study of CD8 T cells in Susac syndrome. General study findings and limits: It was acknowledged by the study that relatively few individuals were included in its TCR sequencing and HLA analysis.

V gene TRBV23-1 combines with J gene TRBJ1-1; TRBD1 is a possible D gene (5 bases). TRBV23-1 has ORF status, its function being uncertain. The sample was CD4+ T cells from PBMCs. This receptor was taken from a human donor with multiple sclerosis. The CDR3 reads CAPKGSGRQSTEAFF. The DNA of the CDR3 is TGCGCCCCCAAAGGCAGCGGAAGACAGAGCACTGAAGCTTTCTTT.